The clone carrying this TCR beta chain occurred a few times. The CDR3 sequence is 16 residues long. Germline V gene lookup returns CDR1 DFQATT and CDR2 SNEGSKA (reference sequence). The V end was cut by 2 bases, the J end by 0 bases, with 16 bases between. The sample belongs to a study of T-cell reconstitution after alpha-beta-depleted transplantation in children. The authors prepared the TCRbeta library with unique molecular identifiers. Each CDR3 protein is one row after TCRdb ran MiXCR on the PCR reads. The sample carries just under 550,000 distinct CDR3 sequences, about 17% recorded once. This sample comprised PBMCs from the stem cell graft donor, obtained from the stem cell graft. The sequence came from a human donor who donated a stem cell graft to a child with acute lymphoblastic leukemia. The chain couples TRBV20-1 to TRBJ1-1, with unresolved D. The CDR3 nucleotides read TGCAGTGCTAGACGCCGCCGGGCCACCATGAACACTGAAGCTTTCTTT. Translated, it gives CSARRRRATMNTEAFF.